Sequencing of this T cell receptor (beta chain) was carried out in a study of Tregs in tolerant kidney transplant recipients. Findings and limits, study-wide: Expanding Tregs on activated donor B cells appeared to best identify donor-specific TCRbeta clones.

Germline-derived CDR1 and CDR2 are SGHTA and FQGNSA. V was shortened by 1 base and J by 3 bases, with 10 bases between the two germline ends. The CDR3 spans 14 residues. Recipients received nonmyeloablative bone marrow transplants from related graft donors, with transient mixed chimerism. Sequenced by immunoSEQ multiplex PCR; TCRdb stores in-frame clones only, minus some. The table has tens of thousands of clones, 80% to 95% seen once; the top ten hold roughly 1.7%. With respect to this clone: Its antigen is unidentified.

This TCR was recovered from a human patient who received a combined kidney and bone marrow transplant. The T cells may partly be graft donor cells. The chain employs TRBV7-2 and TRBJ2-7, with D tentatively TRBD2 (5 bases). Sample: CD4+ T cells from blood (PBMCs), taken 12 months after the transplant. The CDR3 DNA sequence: TGTGCCAGCAGCTTAGGAGGAGGCCTCTACGAGCAGTACTTC. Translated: CASSLGGGLYEQYF.